What follows are 8 T cell receptor beta chains derived from one specimen sequenced in a study of tumor-infiltrating lymphocytes in primary liver carcinoma. A primer in the constant region served to generate TCR beta cDNA from 500 ng of total RNA. ARM-PCR was slightly modified, and three nested multiplex PCR rounds with it gave rise to the TCR beta libraries. TRBV1-TRBV30 forward primers and a C-beta reverse primer were used in the first two PCR rounds, which each ran for around 11 cycles. MiXCR, applied by TCRdb to the multiplex PCR reads, yields one record per CDR3 protein. Of roughly 40,000 distinct CDR3 sequences detected, 75% appear once; the ten largest clones hold around 41%. DNA and RNA were both co-extracted from about 19-30 mg of bulk tissue that had not been sorted. The sequencing input was tumor-adjacent normal liver tissue. These receptor sequences come from a woman in her 30s with primary liver carcinoma and hepatitis B virus infection.

A remark on this clonotype: The CDR3 does not end in the conserved phenylalanine or tryptophan, so this is likely a read error. The CDR3 sequence: CSVEETGLAAQQFS. CDR3 sequence (DNA): TGCAGTGTTGAAGAGACGGGACTAGCGGCTCAGCAGTTCTCC. The chain carries TRBV29-1 and TRBJ2-1; 11 bases map to TRBD2. CDR3 length equals 14 residues. Germline lookup yields CDR1 SQVTM and CDR2 ANQGSEA.

A note on this clonotype: A read error may be the cause here, since a much bigger clone is one base away. This rearrangement joins TRBV6-2 or TRBV6-3 to TRBJ2-5; D possibly corresponds to TRBD2 (5 bases). Judging by the DNA end, TRBJ2-1 fits better; the J call may be wrong. The CDR3 runs to 16 residues. Looked up from germline, CDR1 is MNHEY and CDR2 is SVGEGT. CDR3 in DNA: TGTGCCAGCAGTCTACCTCTGAGCGGCCTCCAAGAGACCCAGTTCTTC. Translation gives CASSLPLSGLQETQFF.

The chain joins TRBV11-1 to TRBJ2-2; D is unresolved. V was pared by 5 bases and J by 6 bases, with 19 bases between. Germline V gives CDR1 SGHAT, CDR2 FQDESV (reference sequence). The CDR3 consists of 16 residues. The CDR3 sequence: CASSRVMAWVSGELFF. CDR3 nucleotide sequence: TGTGCCAGCAGCAGGGTTATGGCGTGGGTATCCGGGGAGCTGTTTTTT.

Notes on this clonotype: At one end, the junction sequence differs from germline, possibly due to a read error. V gene TRBV4-2 combines with J gene TRBJ2-1, with D perhaps TRBD2 (5 bases). CDR1 and CDR2 (germline): LGHNA, YNFKEQ. The CDR3 contains 16 residues. CDR3 residues: CASSQDLVALGNEQFF. The CDR3 DNA is TGTGCCAGCAGTCAAGATTTGGTAGCGCTTGGTAATGAGCAGTTCTTC.

V usage is TRBV20-1 and J usage is TRBJ2-7; D possibly corresponds to TRBD1 (5 bases). Per germline, CDR1 DFQATT and CDR2 SNEGSKA (reference sequence). The CDR3 has 13 amino acids. V lost 2 bases and J lost 6, with 14 bases in between. DNA of the CDR3: TGCAGTGCTAGAAACCCGGCAGGGATCGAGCAGTACTTC. As protein: CSARNPAGIEQYF.

The rearrangement links TRBV5-8 to TRBJ2-7, with D maybe TRBD1 (5 bases). The V and J ends lost 1 base and 2 bases respectively, with 16 bases between them. Germline lookup yields CDR1 SGHTS and CDR2 YDEGEE. This CDR3 has 16 amino acids. CDR3 in DNA: TGTGCCAGCAGCTTGCTCAGGGTCCATATCACCTACGAGCAGTACTTC. Translating gives CASSLLRVHITYEQYF.

The V and J genes are TRBV7-8 and TRBJ2-1; D possibly corresponds to TRBD1 (6 bases). V shed 6 bases and J shed 5 bases, with 26 bases lying between them. Germline CDR1 SGHVS, CDR2 FQNEAQ. The CDR3 is 18 residues long. CDR3 sequence reads: CASSPGVVAGLEDNEQFF. The CDR3 bases are TGTGCCAGCAGTCCAGGGGTTGTGGCGGGTCTAGAGGACAATGAGCAGTTCTTC.

In regard to this clonotype: A read error may account for a junction end that differs from germline. The CDR3 coding sequence is TGTGCCAACAGTAGCGGAGAGGGGCATGCCGGGGAGCTGCTTTTT. Amino acid sequence: CANSSGEGHAGELLF. V gene TRBV28 combines with J gene TRBJ2-2, with D perhaps TRBD2 (6 bases). Looked up from germline, CDR1 is MDHEN and CDR2 is SYDVKM. This CDR3 has 15 amino acids.